The source of this TCR beta chain is a study of CD8+CD57+ T cells in acquired aplastic anemia. Study summary: The average for DNA from sorted CD4+ and CD8+ cells was 3 to 4 ug.

It was genomic DNA that served as the template for profiling TCR beta VDJ and CDR3. TCRdb processed the reads anew with MiXCR; each CDR3 protein has one entry. The sample yields 200,000 to 250,000 distinct CDR3 sequences, less than 75% seen once. This CDR3 contains 14 residues. Trimming pared 0 bases from V and 2 bases from J, leaving 9 bases between. Germline CDR1 DFQATT, CDR2 SNEGSKA (reference sequence). For sequencing, patients were chosen who had shown expansion of CD8+CD57+ cells by flow cytometry. Material: sorted CD4+, CD8+, or CD8+CD57+ T cells (not recorded which) from PBMCs. The rearrangement joins TRBV20-1 to TRBJ2-3; no firm D call. The receptor was isolated from a human donor with aplastic anemia. The CDR3 reads CSARDLQSTDTQYF. DNA of the CDR3: TGCAGTGCTAGAGATCTCCAGTCCACAGATACGCAGTATTTT.